This T cell receptor (beta chain) was captured in a study of T cell responses to AZD1222 COVID-19 vaccine. Assay: immunoSEQ multiplex PCR; the TCRdb copy retains only in-frame clones and omits some. Of under 200,000 clones in the sample, 94% were seen once. The material was peripheral blood, obtained on day 0 of AZD1222 vaccination. The clonotype originates from an adult in good health.

The DNA of the CDR3 is TGTGCCAGCTCACCATCGGAGGGGAAAGAGACCCAGTACTTC. Amino acids: CASSPSEGKETQYF. This rearrangement joins TRBV18 to TRBJ2-5; maybe TRBD2 (6 bases). Germline loops: CDR1 KGHSH, CDR2 LQKENI. This CDR3 region has 14 residues. V was pared by 2 bases and J by 3 bases, with 10 bases between. Full variable domain (rest looked up from reference TRBV18 and TRBJ2-5): NAGVMQNPRHLVRRRGQEARLRCSPMKGHSHVYWYRQLPEEGLKFMVYLQKENIIDESGMPKERFSAEFPKEGPSILRIQQVVRGDSAAYFCASSPSEGKETQYFGPGTRLLVL.